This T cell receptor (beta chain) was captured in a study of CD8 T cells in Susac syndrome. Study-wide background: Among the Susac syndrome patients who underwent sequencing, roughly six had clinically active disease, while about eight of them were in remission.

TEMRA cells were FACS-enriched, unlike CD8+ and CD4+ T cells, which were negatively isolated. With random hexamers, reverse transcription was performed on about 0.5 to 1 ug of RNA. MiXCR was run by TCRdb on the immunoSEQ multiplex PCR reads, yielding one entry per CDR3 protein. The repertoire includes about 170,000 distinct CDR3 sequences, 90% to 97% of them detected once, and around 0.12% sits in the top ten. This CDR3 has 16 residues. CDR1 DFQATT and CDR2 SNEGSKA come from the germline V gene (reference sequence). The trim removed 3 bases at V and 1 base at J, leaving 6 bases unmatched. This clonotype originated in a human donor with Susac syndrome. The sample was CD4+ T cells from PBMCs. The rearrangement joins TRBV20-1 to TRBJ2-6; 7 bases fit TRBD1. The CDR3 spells CSARPDRPSGANVLTF. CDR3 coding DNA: TGCAGTGCTAGGCCGGACAGGCCTTCTGGGGCCAACGTCCTGACTTTC.